A single sample is the source of the 25 T cell receptor beta chains below, sequenced in a study of PD-L1 blockade in urothelial cancer. The repertoire was sequenced with immunoSEQ multiplex PCR; TCRdb's copy has only in-frame clones and lacks some. This sample has about 70,000 clones, with 84% found just once. The sequenced sample was PBMCs, obtained around atezolizumab (anti-PD-L1) treatment. These receptor sequences come from a man between 65 and 80 years old with urothelial cancer.

This chain uses TRBV7-2 with TRBJ2-2; 9 bases are a match to TRBD2. V was pared by 5 bases and J by 6 bases, with 7 bases of the junction left unmatched. The CDR3 extends over 15 amino acids. CDR1 and CDR2 from the germline V gene are SGHTA and FQGNSA. CDR3 coding DNA: TGTGCCAGCAGCCCCTTGGGACTAGCTTCCGGGGAGCTGTTTTTT. This sequence encodes CASSPLGLASGELFF.

The J gene is TRBJ2-5, the V gene TRBV5-1; possible D gene TRBD2, 6 bases. The CDR3 spans 17 residues. Deletions cut 4 bases from V and 4 bases from J, with 23 bases between. In germline, CDR1 is SGHRS, CDR2 YFSETQ. The CDR3, as DNA: TGCGCCAGCAGCCCACGCCTCCGGGACTTCGGGCGAGAGACCCAGTACTTC. This encodes CASSPRLRDFGRETQYF.

The sample holds a few counts of this clone. The gene calls are TRBV5-1 and TRBJ2-1; TRBD2 agrees at 9 bases. V shed 4 bases, J shed 5 bases, and the junction held 7 bases outside the gene matches. The CDR3 is made up of 15 amino acids. CDR1 is SGHRS and CDR2 is YFSETQ in the germline V gene. CDR3 bases: TGCGCCAGCAGCACCGATAGCGGGGGCCACAATGAGCAGTTCTTC. This sequence encodes CASSTDSGGHNEQFF.

V and J are TRBV13 and TRBJ2-1; 8 bases agree with TRBD2. The CDR3 covers 13 residues. Germline lookup yields CDR1 PRHDT and CDR2 FYEKMQ (reference sequence). Unmatched junction bases numbered 6, after V lost 5 bases and J lost 9 bases. CDR3 bases: TGTGCCAGCAGCGGCTACGGGGGGGGTGAGCAGTTCTTC. It yields the protein CASSGYGGGEQFF.

The gene calls are TRBV20-1 and TRBJ1-2; the D is unclear. The CDR3 spans 11 residues. Trimming cost V 0 bases and J 8 bases, with 7 bases left between them. Per the germline V gene, CDR1 is DFQATT and CDR2 is SNEGSKA (reference sequence). The CDR3 sequence: CSARDRGGYTF. The CDR3 DNA sequence: TGCAGTGCTAGAGATAGAGGGGGCTACACCTTC.

V gene TRBV5-1 combines with J gene TRBJ2-2; the D gene is possibly TRBD1 (5 bases). The CDR3 is made up of 16 amino acids. Per germline, CDR1 SGHRS and CDR2 YFSETQ. Trimming took 4 bases from V and 2 from J, leaving 15 bases between them. The CDR3 region is CASSPIGAINTGELFF. CDR3 DNA: TGCGCCAGCAGCCCCATAGGGGCTATTAACACCGGGGAGCTGTTTTTT.

CDR3 bases: TGTGCCATCGGGGAGACAGGGCATAATCAGCCCCAGCATTTT. This translates into CAIGETGHNQPQHF. V is TRBV6-1 and J is TRBJ1-5; 7 positions match TRBD1. Trimming removed 10 bases from V and 4 bases from J; junction bases left unmatched: 10. CDR3 length: 14 amino acids. Germline V gene sequence: CDR1 MNHNS, CDR2 SASEGT.

This clone was counted a single time. The rearrangement links TRBV9 to TRBJ2-1; D is perhaps TRBD2 (6 bases). The germline gives CDR1 SGDLS, CDR2 YYNGEE. The length of the CDR3 is 14 residues. Trimming took 1 base from V and 13 from J, leaving 18 bases between them. CDR3 loop: CASSVPGLETGQFF. The CDR3 DNA follows: TGTGCCAGCAGCGTACCGGGACTCGAAACAGGACAGTTCTTC. Together with reference TRBV9 and TRBJ2-1, the CDR3 gives the full variable domain: DSGVTQTPKHLITATGQRVTLRCSPRSGDLSVYWYQQSLDQGLQFLIQYYNGEERAKGNILERFSAQQFPDLHSELNLSSLELGDSALYFCASSVPGLETGQFFGPGTRLTVL.

The V gene is TRBV29-1, the J gene TRBJ1-4; tentatively, D is TRBD1 (5 bases). The CDR3 is 13 residues long. The V end lost 6 bases, the J end lost 5 bases, and 13 bases lay between the germline ends. Germline values: CDR1 SQVTM, CDR2 ANQGSEA. CDR3 sequence: CSVKDNPNEKLFF. In nucleotides, the CDR3 is TGCAGCGTGAAGGACAACCCAAATGAAAAACTGTTTTTT.

The chain joins TRBV27 to TRBJ1-1; D is unresolved. Trimming removed 5 bases from V and 1 base from J, with 11 bases in between. The CDR3 runs 14 residues. CDR1 and CDR2 from the germline V gene are MNHEY and SMNVEV (reference sequence). The CDR3: CASSHAGKNTEAFF. In nucleotides, the CDR3 is TGTGCCAGCAGTCACGCGGGAAAGAACACTGAAGCTTTCTTT.

CDR3 loop: CASSSRTSGSYEQYF. CDR3 in DNA: TGTGCCAGCAGTTCCCGAACTAGCGGGAGCTACGAGCAGTACTTC. V and J are TRBV28 and TRBJ2-7; 11 nucleotides line up with TRBD2. CDR3 length equals 15 residues. V shed 4 bases and J 3 bases; nucleotides not matched to a gene: 5. Germline CDR1 and CDR2: MDHEN and SYDVKM.

The chain carries TRBV19 and TRBJ2-2; 8 bases match TRBD2. Germline V gene data show CDR1 as LNHDA and CDR2 as SQIVND (reference sequence). CDR3 length: 18 residues. V trimming: 4 bases; J trimming: 1 base; junction bases outside the gene matches: 11. The chain's CDR3 is CASSTLRSGSGNTGELFF. The CDR3 DNA follows: TGTGCCAGTAGTACTCTTAGAAGCGGGAGTGGGAACACCGGGGAGCTGTTTTTT.

J is TRBJ2-2 and V is TRBV5-1; 8 bases map to TRBD1. The CDR3 has 15 amino acids. Germline CDR1 and CDR2: SGHRS and YFSETQ. V shed 4 bases and J 6 bases; nucleotides not matched to a gene: 8. For the CDR3, the DNA is TGCGCCAGCAGCCCCGGACAGGGATTATCCGGGGAGCTGTTTTTT. Amino acids: CASSPGQGLSGELFF.

V is TRBV9 and J is TRBJ1-6; D perhaps matches TRBD1 (5 bases). CDR1 is SGDLS and CDR2 is YYNGEE in the germline V gene. The CDR3 sequence is 19 residues long. V lost 3 bases, J lost 0 bases, and 19 bases lay in between. CDR3 coding DNA: TGTGCCAGCAGCGAGGGGCCCCAGAGGCCGAGCTCCTATAATTCACCCCTCCACTTT. The encoded protein is CASSEGPQRPSSYNSPLHF. The variable domain in full, with the rest retrieved from reference TRBV9 and TRBJ1-6, is DSGVTQTPKHLITATGQRVTLRCSPRSGDLSVYWYQQSLDQGLQFLIQYYNGEERAKGNILERFSAQQFPDLHSELNLSSLELGDSALYFCASSEGPQRPSSYNSPLHFGNGTRLTVT.

The gene calls are TRBV10-3 and TRBJ1-2; weak D call: TRBD1 (6 bases). Germline loops: CDR1 ENHRY, CDR2 SYGVKD. The CDR3 is 12 residues long. V was trimmed by 3 bases and J by 5 bases, leaving 7 bases between them. CDR3 nucleotide sequence: TGTGCCATCAGTGACAGGGGATATGGCTACACCTTC. As protein: CAISDRGYGYTF.

The chain recombines TRBV7-9 with TRBJ1-3; D unresolved. Germline values: CDR1 SEHNR, CDR2 FQNEAQ (reference sequence). This CDR3 has 16 residues. Trimming stripped 4 bases from V and 6 bases from J, with 19 bases between. CDR3 amino acids: CASSSHRRFGPNTIYF. DNA for the CDR3: TGTGCCAGCAGCTCCCATCGGAGGTTCGGGCCAAACACCATATATTTT.

The chain recombines TRBV4-1 with TRBJ2-1; 8 bases are a match to TRBD2. After removal of 1 base from V and 4 bases from J, the junction contained 3 bases not matched to a gene. CDR1 and CDR2 (germline): MGHRA, YSYEKL. This CDR3 region has 15 residues. CDR3 residues: CASSQVGTSYNEQFF. The CDR3 nucleotides are TGCGCCAGCAGCCAAGTCGGGACTAGTTACAATGAGCAGTTCTTC.

This sequence joins TRBV6-6 and TRBJ2-7, with 8 bases fitting TRBD1. V gave up 6 bases and J gave up 1 base; unmatched junction bases: 5. The CDR3 is 14 residues long. Germline values: CDR1 MNHNY, CDR2 SVGAGI (reference sequence). The CDR3 nucleotides read TGTGCCAGCAGCCGCGGGACAGGTTCCTACGAGCAGTACTTC. Its protein is CASSRGTGSYEQYF.

The gene calls are TRBV9 and TRBJ2-1; 8 bases align to TRBD1. Unmatched junction bases numbered 2, after V lost 3 bases and J lost 0 bases. Germline CDR1 is SGDLS and CDR2 is YYNGEE. The CDR3 extends over 15 amino acids. The chain's CDR3 is CASSGQGSSYNEQFF. CDR3 nucleotide sequence: TGTGCCAGCAGCGGACAGGGGAGCTCCTACAATGAGCAGTTCTTC.

This clone was detected once. This chain uses TRBV19 with TRBJ1-1; no firm D call. The CDR3 sequence is 15 residues long. In germline, CDR1 is LNHDA, CDR2 SQIVND (reference sequence). Trimming took 5 bases from V and 5 from J, leaving 18 bases between them. Written as DNA, the CDR3 is TGTGCCAGTAGTCCGCCACTTCCTAGGAGGACTGAAGCTTTCTTT. This sequence encodes CASSPPLPRRTEAFF.

The chain employs TRBV4-1 and TRBJ2-2, with D perhaps matching TRBD1 (5 bases). V dropped 0 bases and J dropped 6 bases, with 8 bases sitting between them. Germline CDR1 reads MGHRA; CDR2 reads YSYEKL. The CDR3 loop spans 14 amino acids. CDR3 bases: TGCGCCAGCAGCCAAGAAGACAGCGCCGGGGAGCTGTTTTTT. This translates into CASSQEDSAGELFF.

This clone has a handful of counts. The chain employs TRBV19 and TRBJ1-5, with 8 bases identical to TRBD1. Germline loops: CDR1 LNHDA, CDR2 SQIVND (reference sequence). J was trimmed by 3 bases and V by 7 bases; bases with no gene match: 5. This CDR3 has 14 amino acids. The CDR3 region has the DNA TGTGCCAGTACGTTGGGACAGGTCAATCAGCCCCAGCATTTT. Translation gives CASTLGQVNQPQHF.

The gene calls are TRBV5-4 and TRBJ1-1; 7 nucleotides align to TRBD1. The CDR3 is 14 amino acids. The germline gives CDR1 SGHNT, CDR2 YYREEE (reference sequence). Trimming took 4 bases from V and 5 from J; bases not matched to a gene: 8. CDR3 residues: CASSTGQLGTEAFF. As DNA, the CDR3 is TGTGCCAGCAGCACGGGACAGCTGGGGACTGAAGCTTTCTTT.

The rearrangement uses TRBV7-2 and TRBJ2-1, with no clear D. Germline values: CDR1 SGHTA, CDR2 FQGNSA. V was trimmed by 2 bases and J by 1 base, leaving 9 bases between them. There are 15 residues in the CDR3. The CDR3 here is CASSLLQWSYNEQFF. CDR3 DNA sequence: TGTGCCAGCAGCTTACTACAGTGGTCCTACAATGAGCAGTTCTTC.

The V gene is TRBV5-1, the J gene TRBJ2-3; 10 nucleotides align to TRBD2. The CDR3 runs 15 residues. The germline CDR1 and CDR2 sequences are SGHRS and YFSETQ. Unmatched junction bases numbered 4, after V lost 2 bases and J lost 4 bases. The CDR3 DNA follows: TGCGCCAGCAGCTTAGCGGGAGGGCCGTCAGATACGCAGTATTTT. Translated, it gives CASSLAGGPSDTQYF.